The 14 T cell receptor beta chains reported below all come from one sample, sequenced in a study of OX40 agonist ivuxolimab in advanced cancers. Sequencing was performed with immunoSEQ multiplex PCR; in TCRdb, only in-frame clones are kept and a portion is missing. The data hold 86,000 or so clones, with approximately 90% observed a single time. Source: CD4+ or CD8+ T cells sorted from blood, taken in a trial of the OX40 agonist ivuxolimab. The receptors come from an adult with an advanced solid tumor such as melanoma, head and neck, liver or kidney cancer.

This clone has only one observation. The V and J genes are TRBV4-2 and TRBJ2-1; D is undetermined. The CDR3 is 16 residues long. Germline V gene lookup returns CDR1 LGHNA and CDR2 YNFKEQ. The ends were cut back, 0 bases at V and 0 bases at J, with 9 bases in the middle. CDR3 bases: TGTGCCAGCAGCCAAGACAGTCCCATCTCCTACAATGAGCAGTTCTTC. Protein: CASSQDSPISYNEQFF.

In its sample, this clone was seen a few times. This sequence joins TRBV18 and TRBJ1-1; D gene uncertain. Trimming took off 1 base at V and 3 bases at J, with 6 bases between the two ends. The germline gives CDR1 KGHSH, CDR2 LQKENI. The CDR3 covers 13 residues. DNA of the CDR3: TGTGCCAGCTCACCACTACGCGACACTGAAGCTTTCTTT. Its protein product is CASSPLRDTEAFF.

The chain couples TRBV10-3 to TRBJ2-2; the D gene is possibly TRBD1 (6 bases). This CDR3 comprises 18 residues. V lost 6 bases and J 0 bases, leaving 20 bases between the germline ends. CDR1 is ENHRY, CDR2 SYGVKD, per germline. The CDR3 DNA reads as TGTGCCATCAGCCACAATTTTCCCGGGACAACGAACACCGGGGAGCTGTTTTTT. It translates to CAISHNFPGTTNTGELFF.

The genes are TRBV18 and TRBJ1-2, with 7 nucleotides matching TRBD1. CDR3 length: 13 residues. CDR1 KGHSH and CDR2 LQKENI come from the germline V gene. V trimming: 6 bases; J trimming: 7 bases; junction bases outside the gene matches: 8. CDR3 sequence reads: CASSPSQGGGYTF. In DNA, the CDR3 is TGTGCCAGCTCCCCCTCCCAGGGGGGTGGCTACACCTTC.

The chain links TRBV2 to TRBJ1-2, with 7 bases matching TRBD1. V shed 5 bases, J shed 1 base, and the junction held 10 bases outside the gene matches. CDR3 length equals 16 residues. Germline CDR1 is SNHLY and CDR2 is FYNNEI. CDR3 residues: CASSKNADRYNYGYTF. Written as DNA, the CDR3 is TGTGCCAGCAGTAAGAACGCGGACAGGTATAACTATGGCTACACCTTC.

The chain is built from TRBV6-1 and TRBJ1-1; 8 nucleotides agree with TRBD1. V shed 6 bases, J shed 4 bases, and the junction held 10 bases outside the gene matches. Germline CDR1 reads MNHNS; CDR2 reads SASEGT. There are 15 residues in the CDR3. As DNA, the CDR3 is TGTGCCAGCAGGTCCCAAGGACAGGGATTCACTGAAGCTTTCTTT. As protein: CASRSQGQGFTEAFF.

The V and J genes are TRBV29-1 and TRBJ2-7; D call uncertain. The CDR3 is 12 residues long. Germline V gives CDR1 SQVTM, CDR2 ANQGSEA. Trimming stripped 6 bases from V and 3 bases from J, with 12 bases between. This CDR3 is CSVLGSLYEQYF. For the CDR3, the DNA is TGCAGCGTCCTGGGAAGCCTCTACGAGCAGTACTTC.

CDR3 amino acids: CASSLDGRAGGTQYF. The CDR3 nucleotides are TGTGCCAGCAGCTTAGACGGGAGGGCCGGCGGTACGCAGTATTTT. The J gene is TRBJ2-3, the V gene TRBV7-2; 8 nucleotides agree with TRBD2. This CDR3 has 15 amino acids. The germline gives CDR1 SGHTA, CDR2 FQGNSA. With 1 base clipped from V and 8 bases from J, the junction kept 8 bases outside the gene matches.

This clone was detected a few times. The chain uses TRBV5-1 and TRBJ2-2; possible D gene TRBD1, 6 bases. The germline V and J ends were trimmed by 1 base and 2 bases, with 12 bases remaining between them. The CDR3 sequence is 16 residues long. Germline CDR1 SGHRS, CDR2 YFSETQ. The CDR3 region is CASSLRRQDNTGELFF. The DNA of the CDR3 is TGCGCCAGCAGCTTGAGGCGACAGGACAACACCGGGGAGCTGTTTTTT.

V usage is TRBV28 and J usage is TRBJ2-2, with TRBD1 as a possible D gene (5 bases). CDR1 and CDR2 (germline): MDHEN, SYDVKM. CDR3 length equals 13 residues. V was pared by 7 bases and J by 5 bases, with 11 bases between. CDR3 residues: CASILGVTGELFF. The CDR3, as DNA: TGTGCCAGCATTCTAGGGGTTACCGGGGAGCTGTTTTTT.

Written as DNA, the CDR3 is TGCGCCAGCAGCCAGGGATCAGGGACTGAAGCTTTCTTT. Its protein is CASSQGSGTEAFF. V and J are TRBV5-1 and TRBJ1-1; D may be TRBD1 (5 bases). Looked up from germline, CDR1 is SGHRS and CDR2 is YFSETQ. V was clipped by 4 bases and J by 5 bases, with 12 bases between them. This CDR3 has 13 amino acids.

The chain employs TRBV6-6 and TRBJ2-7; D is ambiguous. CDR3 length equals 11 residues. Trimming shortened V by 5 bases and J by 8 bases, and 10 bases separated the two germline ends. Germline values: CDR1 MNHNY, CDR2 SVGAGI (reference sequence). CDR3 region: CASSPMLKQYF. For the CDR3, the DNA is TGTGCCAGCAGTCCAATGCTGAAGCAGTACTTC.

The J gene is TRBJ1-4, the V gene TRBV6-5; D uncertain. CDR1 and CDR2 (germline): MNHEY, SVGAGI. Trimming took off 7 bases at V and 6 bases at J, with 18 bases between the two ends. The CDR3 totals 15 residues. The CDR3 reads CASTLFQDGHEKLFF. The CDR3 DNA reads as TGTGCCAGCACCCTTTTTCAGGACGGTCATGAAAAACTGTTTTTT.

The V gene is TRBV18, the J gene TRBJ2-4, with D unclear. There are 13 residues in the CDR3. V lost 0 bases, J lost 7 bases, and 7 bases lay in between. CDR1 and CDR2 from the germline V gene are KGHSH and LQKENI. Here the CDR3 reads CASSPPSRNIQYF. CDR3 DNA: TGTGCCAGCTCACCACCGTCCAGGAACATTCAGTACTTC.